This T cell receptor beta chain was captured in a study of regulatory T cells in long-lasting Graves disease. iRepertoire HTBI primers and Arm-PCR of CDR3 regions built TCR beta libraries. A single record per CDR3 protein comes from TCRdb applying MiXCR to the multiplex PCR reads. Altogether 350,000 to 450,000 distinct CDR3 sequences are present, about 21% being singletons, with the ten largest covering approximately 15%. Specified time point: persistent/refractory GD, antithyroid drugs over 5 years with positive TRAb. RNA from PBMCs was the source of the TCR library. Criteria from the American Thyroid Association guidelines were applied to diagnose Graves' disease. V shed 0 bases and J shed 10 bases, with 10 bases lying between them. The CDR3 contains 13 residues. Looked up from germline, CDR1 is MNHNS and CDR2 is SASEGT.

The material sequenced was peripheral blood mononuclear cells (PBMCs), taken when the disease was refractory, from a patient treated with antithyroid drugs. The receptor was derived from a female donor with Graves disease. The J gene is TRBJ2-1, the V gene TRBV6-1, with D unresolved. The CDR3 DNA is TGTGCCAGCAGTGAAGCGGTGGTTATCGAGCAGTTCTTC. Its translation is CASSEAVVIEQFF.